This T cell receptor (beta chain) comes out of a study of blood T cell repertoires in COVID-19. Across the whole study: Specimens from acute and convalescent COVID-19 originated in the United States, Italy and Spain. From T cells, B-cell-depleted T cells, or PBMCs came the material, which was cDNA or gDNA.

This CDR3 spans 14 amino acids. V gave up 1 base and J gave up 4 bases, with 9 bases separating them. Germline CDR1 reads SGHDT; CDR2 reads YYEEEE. Here immunoSEQ multiplex PCR was the method, and the copy in TCRdb shows in-frame clones only, minus some. Of around 220,000 clones listed, 70% to 85% are singletons. J is TRBJ1-5 and V is TRBV5-6, with a tentative D call TRBD1 (6 bases). Sequencing input: peripheral blood. The receptor was isolated from an elderly woman with active or convalescent COVID-19. The CDR3 region is CASSLRQGNQPQHF. The DNA for the CDR3 is TGTGCCAGCAGCTTGCGGCAGGGGAATCAGCCCCAGCATTTT. The variable domain in full, with the rest retrieved from reference TRBV5-6 and TRBJ1-5, is DAGVTQSPTHLIKTRGQQVTLRCSPKSGHDTVSWYQQALGQGPQFIFQYYEEEERQRGNFPDRFSGHQFPNYSSELNVNALLLGDSALYLCASSLRQGNQPQHFGDGTRLSIL.